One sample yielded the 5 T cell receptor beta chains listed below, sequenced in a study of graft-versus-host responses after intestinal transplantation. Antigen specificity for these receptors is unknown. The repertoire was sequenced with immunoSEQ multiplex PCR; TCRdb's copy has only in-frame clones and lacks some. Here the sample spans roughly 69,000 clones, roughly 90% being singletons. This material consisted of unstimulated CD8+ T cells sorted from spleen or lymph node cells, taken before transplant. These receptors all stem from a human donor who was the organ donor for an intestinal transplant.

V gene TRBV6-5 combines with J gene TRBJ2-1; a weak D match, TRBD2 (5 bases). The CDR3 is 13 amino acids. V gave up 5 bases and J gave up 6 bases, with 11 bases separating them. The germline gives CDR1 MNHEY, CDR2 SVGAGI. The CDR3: CASSETSTNEQFF. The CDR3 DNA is TGTGCCAGCAGTGAAACTAGTACCAATGAGCAGTTCTTC.

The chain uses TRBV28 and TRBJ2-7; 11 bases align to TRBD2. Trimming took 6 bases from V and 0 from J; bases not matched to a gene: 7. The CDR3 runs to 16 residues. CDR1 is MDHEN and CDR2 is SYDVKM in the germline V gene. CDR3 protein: CASSPPTSGSSYEQYF. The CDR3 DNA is TGTGCCAGCAGCCCACCCACTAGCGGGAGCTCCTACGAGCAGTACTTC.

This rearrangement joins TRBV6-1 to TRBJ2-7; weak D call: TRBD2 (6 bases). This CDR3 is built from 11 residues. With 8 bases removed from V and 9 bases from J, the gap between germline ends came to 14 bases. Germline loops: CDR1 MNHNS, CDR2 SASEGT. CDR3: CASVEGPGQYF. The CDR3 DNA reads TGTGCCAGCGTGGAGGGCCCCGGGCAGTACTTC.

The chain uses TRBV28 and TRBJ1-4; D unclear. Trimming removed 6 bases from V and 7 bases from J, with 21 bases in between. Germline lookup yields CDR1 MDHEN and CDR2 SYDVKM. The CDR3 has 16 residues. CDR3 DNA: TGTGCCAGCAGAGACCGGCTGGGCCTCGAAGGTGAAAAACTGTTTTTT. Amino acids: CASRDRLGLEGEKLFF. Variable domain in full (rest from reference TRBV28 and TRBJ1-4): DVKVTQSSRYLVKRTGEKVFLECVQDMDHENMFWYRQDPGLGLRLIYFSYDVKMKEKGDIPEGYSVSREKKERFSLILESASTNQTSMYLCASRDRLGLEGEKLFFGSGTQLSVL.

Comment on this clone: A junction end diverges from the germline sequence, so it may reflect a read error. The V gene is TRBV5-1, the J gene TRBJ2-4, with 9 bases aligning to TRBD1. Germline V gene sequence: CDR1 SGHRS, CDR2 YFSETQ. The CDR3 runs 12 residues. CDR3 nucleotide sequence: TGCGCCAGCAGCCACCGACAGGGGGGATTAGTTTTC. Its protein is CASSHRQGGLVF.